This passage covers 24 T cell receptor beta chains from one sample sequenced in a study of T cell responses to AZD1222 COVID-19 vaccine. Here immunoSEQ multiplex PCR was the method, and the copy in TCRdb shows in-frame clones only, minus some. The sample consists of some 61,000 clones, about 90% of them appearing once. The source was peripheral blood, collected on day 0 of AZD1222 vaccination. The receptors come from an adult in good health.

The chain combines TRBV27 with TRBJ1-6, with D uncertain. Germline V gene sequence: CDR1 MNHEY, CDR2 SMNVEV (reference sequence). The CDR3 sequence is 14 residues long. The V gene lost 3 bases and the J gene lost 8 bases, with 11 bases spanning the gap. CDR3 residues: CASSFADNHSPLHF. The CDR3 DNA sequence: TGTGCCAGCAGTTTTGCAGACAACCATTCACCCCTCCACTTT.

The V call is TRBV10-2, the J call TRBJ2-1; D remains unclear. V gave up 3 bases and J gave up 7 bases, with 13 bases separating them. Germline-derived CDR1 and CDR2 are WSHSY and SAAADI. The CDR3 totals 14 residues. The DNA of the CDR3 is TGCGCCAGCAGTGACCTTACCACTTGGAATGAGCAGTTCTTC. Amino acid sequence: CASSDLTTWNEQFF.

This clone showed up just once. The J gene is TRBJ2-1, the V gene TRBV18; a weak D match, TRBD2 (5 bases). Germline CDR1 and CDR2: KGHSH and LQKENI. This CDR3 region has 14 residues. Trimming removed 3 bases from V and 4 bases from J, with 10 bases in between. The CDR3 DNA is TGTGCCAGCTCACCTGCCCGGGATTACAATGAGCAGTTCTTC. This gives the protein CASSPARDYNEQFF.

CDR3 loop: CASSSQGTEAFF. DNA for the CDR3: TGTGCCAGCAGCTCACAGGGGACTGAAGCTTTCTTT. The gene calls are TRBV3-1 (or the pseudogene TRBV3-2) and TRBJ1-1; 7 bases align to TRBD1. CDR1 is LGHDT, CDR2 YNNKEL, per germline (reference sequence). The CDR3 spans 12 residues. Trimming at V came to 5 bases and at J to 5 bases, leaving 2 bases not matched to a gene.

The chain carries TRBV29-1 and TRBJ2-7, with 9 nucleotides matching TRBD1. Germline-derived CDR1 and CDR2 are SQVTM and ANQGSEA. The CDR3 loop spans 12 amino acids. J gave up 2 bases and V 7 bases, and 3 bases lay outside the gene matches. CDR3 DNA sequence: TGCAGCGCCGGGACAGGGACCTACGAGCAGTACTTC. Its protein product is CSAGTGTYEQYF.

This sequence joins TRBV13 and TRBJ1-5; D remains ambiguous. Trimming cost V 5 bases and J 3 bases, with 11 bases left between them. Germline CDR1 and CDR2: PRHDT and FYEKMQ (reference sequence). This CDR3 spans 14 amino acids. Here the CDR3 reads CASSKGGFNQPQHF. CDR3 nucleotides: TGTGCCAGCAGCAAAGGTGGGTTCAATCAGCCCCAGCATTTT.

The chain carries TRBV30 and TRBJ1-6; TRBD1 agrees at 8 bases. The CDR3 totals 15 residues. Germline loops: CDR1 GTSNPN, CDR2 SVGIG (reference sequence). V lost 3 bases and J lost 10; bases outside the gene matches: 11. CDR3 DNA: TGTGCCTGGAGCCAGCCGAAGACAGGGGCCTCACCCCTCCACTTT. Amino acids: CAWSQPKTGASPLHF.

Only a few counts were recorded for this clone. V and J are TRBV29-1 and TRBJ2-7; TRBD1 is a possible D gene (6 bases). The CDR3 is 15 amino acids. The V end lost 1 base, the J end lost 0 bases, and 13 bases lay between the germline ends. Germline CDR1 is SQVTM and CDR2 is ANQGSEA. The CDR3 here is CSVEGQGKHSYEQYF. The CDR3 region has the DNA TGCAGCGTTGAAGGGCAGGGGAAACACTCCTACGAGCAGTACTTC.

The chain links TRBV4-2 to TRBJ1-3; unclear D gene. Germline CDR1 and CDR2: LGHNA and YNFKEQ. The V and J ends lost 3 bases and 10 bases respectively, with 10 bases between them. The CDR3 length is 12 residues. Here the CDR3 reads CASSQGVGTIYF. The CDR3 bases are TGTGCCAGCAGCCAGGGCGTGGGTACCATATATTTT.

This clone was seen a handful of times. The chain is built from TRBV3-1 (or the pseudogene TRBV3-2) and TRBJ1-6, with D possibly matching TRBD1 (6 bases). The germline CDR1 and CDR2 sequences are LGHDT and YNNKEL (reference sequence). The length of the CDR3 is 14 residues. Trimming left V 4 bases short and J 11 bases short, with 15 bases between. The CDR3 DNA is TGTGCCAGCAGCCCTCGGACAGCGGCAACACCCCTCCACTTT. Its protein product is CASSPRTAATPLHF.

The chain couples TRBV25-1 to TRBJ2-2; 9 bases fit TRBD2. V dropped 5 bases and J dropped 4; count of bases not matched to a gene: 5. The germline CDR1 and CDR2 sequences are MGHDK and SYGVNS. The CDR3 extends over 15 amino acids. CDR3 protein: CASSILAGGTGELFF. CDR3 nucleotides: TGTGCCAGCAGTATACTAGCGGGTGGCACCGGGGAGCTGTTTTTT. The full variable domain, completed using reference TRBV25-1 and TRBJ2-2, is EADIYQTPRYLVIGTGKKITLECSQTMGHDKMYWYQQDPGMELHLIHYSYGVNSTEKGDLSSESTVSRIRTEHFPLTLESARPSHTSQYLCASSILAGGTGELFFGEGSRLTVL.

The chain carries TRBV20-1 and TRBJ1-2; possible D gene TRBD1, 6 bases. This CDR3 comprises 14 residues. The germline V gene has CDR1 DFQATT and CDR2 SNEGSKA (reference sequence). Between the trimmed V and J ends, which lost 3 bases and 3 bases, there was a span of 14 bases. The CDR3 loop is CSASIQGRDYGYTF. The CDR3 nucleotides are TGCAGTGCTAGTATCCAGGGGAGGGACTATGGCTACACCTTC.

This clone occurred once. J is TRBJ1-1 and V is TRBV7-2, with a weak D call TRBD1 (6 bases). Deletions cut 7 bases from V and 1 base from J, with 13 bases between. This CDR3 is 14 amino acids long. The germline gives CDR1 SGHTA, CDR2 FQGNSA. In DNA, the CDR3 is TGTGCCAGCACCCTACTGACAGGGAACACTGAAGCTTTCTTT. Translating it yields CASTLLTGNTEAFF.

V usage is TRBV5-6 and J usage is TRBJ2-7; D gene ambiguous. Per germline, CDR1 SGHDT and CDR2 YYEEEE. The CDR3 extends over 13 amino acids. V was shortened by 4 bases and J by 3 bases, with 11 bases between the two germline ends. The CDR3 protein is CASSPGSGYEQYF. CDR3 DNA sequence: TGTGCCAGCAGCCCCGGGTCTGGCTACGAGCAGTACTTC.

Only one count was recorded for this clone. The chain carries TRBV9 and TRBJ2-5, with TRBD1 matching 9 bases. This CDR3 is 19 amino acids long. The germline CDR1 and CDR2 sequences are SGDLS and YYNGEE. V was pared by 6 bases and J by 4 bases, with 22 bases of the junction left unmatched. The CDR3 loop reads CASIPPGGQGVYMGETQYF. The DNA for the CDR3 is TGTGCCAGCATCCCCCCCGGGGGACAGGGCGTTTATATGGGAGAGACCCAGTACTTC.

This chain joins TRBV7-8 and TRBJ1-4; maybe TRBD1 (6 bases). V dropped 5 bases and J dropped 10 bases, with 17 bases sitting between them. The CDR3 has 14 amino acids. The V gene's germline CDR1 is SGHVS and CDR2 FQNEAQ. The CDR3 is CASSPESRGGKLFF. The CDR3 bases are TGTGCCAGCAGCCCGGAAAGCAGGGGCGGAAAACTGTTTTTT.

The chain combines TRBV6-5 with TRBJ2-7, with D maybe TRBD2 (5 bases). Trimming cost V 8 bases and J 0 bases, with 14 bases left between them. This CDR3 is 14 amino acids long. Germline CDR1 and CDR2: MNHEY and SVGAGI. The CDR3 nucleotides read TGTGCCAGCGCCCTGGAAGGAGGCTCCTACGAGCAGTACTTC. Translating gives CASALEGGSYEQYF.

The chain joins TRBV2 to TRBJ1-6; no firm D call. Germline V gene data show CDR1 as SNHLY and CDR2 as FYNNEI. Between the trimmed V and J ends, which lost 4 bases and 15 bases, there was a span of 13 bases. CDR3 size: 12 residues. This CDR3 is CASSAAGFSLHF. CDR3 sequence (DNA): TGTGCCAGCAGTGCTGCCGGGTTCAGCCTCCACTTT.

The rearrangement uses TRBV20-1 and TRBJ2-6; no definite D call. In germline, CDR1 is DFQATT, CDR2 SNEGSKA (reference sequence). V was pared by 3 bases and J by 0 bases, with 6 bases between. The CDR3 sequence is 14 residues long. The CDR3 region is CSASDTSGANVLTF. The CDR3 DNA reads TGCAGTGCTAGTGACACCTCTGGGGCCAACGTCCTGACTTTC.

CDR3 DNA: TGTGCCAGCAGCTTAGCTGCTTCACCCCTCCACTTT. Protein: CASSLAASPLHF. The V call is TRBV13, the J call TRBJ1-6; unclear D gene. Germline loops: CDR1 PRHDT, CDR2 FYEKMQ (reference sequence). The CDR3 covers 12 residues. V was cut by 1 base and J by 9 bases, with 4 bases left in between.

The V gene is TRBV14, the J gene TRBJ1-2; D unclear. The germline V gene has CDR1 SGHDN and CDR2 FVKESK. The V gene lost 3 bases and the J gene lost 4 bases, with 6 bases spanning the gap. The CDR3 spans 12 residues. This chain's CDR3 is CASSHDPYGYTF. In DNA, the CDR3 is TGTGCCAGCAGCCACGACCCCTATGGCTACACCTTC.

CDR3 in amino acids: CASSLKGDGYGYTF. As DNA, the CDR3 is TGTGCCAGCAGCTTGAAGGGCGACGGCTATGGCTACACCTTC. The chain carries TRBV7-8 and TRBJ1-2, with unresolved D. The V gene's germline CDR1 is SGHVS and CDR2 FQNEAQ. The CDR3 spans 14 residues. V was trimmed by 3 bases and J by 4 bases, leaving 12 bases between them.

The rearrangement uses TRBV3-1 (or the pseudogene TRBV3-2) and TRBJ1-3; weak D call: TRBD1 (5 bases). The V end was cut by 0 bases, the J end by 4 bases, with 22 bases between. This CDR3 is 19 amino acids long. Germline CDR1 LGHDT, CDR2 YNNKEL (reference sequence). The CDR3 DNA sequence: TGTGCCAGCAGCCAAGATCCCGGGACTTTTCCCAACTCCGGAAACACCATATATTTT. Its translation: CASSQDPGTFPNSGNTIYF.

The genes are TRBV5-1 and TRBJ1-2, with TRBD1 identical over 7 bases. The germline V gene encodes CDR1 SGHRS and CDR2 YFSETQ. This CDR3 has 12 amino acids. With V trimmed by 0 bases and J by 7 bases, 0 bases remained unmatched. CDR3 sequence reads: CASSLGQGGYTF. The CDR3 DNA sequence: TGCGCCAGCAGCTTGGGACAGGGTGGCTACACCTTC.